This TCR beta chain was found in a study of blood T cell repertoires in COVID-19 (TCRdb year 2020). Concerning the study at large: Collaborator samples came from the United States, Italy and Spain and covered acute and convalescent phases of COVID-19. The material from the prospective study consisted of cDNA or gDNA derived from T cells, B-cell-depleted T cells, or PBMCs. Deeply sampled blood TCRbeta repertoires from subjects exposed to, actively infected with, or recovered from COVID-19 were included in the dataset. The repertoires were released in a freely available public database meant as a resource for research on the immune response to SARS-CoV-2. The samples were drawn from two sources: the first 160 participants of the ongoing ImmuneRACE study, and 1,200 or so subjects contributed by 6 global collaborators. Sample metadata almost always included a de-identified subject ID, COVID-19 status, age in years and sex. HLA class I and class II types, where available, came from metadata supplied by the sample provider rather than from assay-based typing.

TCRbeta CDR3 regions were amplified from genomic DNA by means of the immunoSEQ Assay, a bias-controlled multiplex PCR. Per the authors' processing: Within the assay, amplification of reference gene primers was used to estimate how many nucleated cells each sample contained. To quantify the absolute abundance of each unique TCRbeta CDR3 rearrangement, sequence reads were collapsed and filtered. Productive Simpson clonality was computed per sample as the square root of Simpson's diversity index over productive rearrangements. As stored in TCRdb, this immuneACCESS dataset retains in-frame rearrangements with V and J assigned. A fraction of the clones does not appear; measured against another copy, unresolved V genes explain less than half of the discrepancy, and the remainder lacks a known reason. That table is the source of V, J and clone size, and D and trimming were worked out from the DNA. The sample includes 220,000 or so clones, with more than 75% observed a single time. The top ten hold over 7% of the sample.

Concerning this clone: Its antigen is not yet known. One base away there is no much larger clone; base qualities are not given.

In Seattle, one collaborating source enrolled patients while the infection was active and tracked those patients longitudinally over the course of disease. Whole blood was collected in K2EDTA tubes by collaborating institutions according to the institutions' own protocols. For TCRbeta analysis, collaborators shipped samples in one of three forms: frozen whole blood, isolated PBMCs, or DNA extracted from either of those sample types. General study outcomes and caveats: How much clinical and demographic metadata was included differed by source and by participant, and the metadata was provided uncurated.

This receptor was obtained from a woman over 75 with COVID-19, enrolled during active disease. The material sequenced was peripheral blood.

The DNA sequence reads TGCGCCAGCAGCCCGAGAGGAAAAAGGCCTTTGGGGCCGTCGAACACCGGGGAGCTGTTTTTT. This is translated as CASSPRGKRPLGPSNTGELFF. In this chain, TRBV5-1 is recombined with TRBJ2-2; the D region possibly corresponds to TRBD1 (5 bases align). Via the germline V gene, CDR1 is SGHRS and CDR2 YFSETQ. The V end loses 4 bases and the J end loses 0 bases, and a stretch of 28 bases separates them. From cysteine to phenylalanine, the CDR3 is 21 amino acids long. This entry keeps only the CDR3 DNA: 63 bases, framed from base 1.